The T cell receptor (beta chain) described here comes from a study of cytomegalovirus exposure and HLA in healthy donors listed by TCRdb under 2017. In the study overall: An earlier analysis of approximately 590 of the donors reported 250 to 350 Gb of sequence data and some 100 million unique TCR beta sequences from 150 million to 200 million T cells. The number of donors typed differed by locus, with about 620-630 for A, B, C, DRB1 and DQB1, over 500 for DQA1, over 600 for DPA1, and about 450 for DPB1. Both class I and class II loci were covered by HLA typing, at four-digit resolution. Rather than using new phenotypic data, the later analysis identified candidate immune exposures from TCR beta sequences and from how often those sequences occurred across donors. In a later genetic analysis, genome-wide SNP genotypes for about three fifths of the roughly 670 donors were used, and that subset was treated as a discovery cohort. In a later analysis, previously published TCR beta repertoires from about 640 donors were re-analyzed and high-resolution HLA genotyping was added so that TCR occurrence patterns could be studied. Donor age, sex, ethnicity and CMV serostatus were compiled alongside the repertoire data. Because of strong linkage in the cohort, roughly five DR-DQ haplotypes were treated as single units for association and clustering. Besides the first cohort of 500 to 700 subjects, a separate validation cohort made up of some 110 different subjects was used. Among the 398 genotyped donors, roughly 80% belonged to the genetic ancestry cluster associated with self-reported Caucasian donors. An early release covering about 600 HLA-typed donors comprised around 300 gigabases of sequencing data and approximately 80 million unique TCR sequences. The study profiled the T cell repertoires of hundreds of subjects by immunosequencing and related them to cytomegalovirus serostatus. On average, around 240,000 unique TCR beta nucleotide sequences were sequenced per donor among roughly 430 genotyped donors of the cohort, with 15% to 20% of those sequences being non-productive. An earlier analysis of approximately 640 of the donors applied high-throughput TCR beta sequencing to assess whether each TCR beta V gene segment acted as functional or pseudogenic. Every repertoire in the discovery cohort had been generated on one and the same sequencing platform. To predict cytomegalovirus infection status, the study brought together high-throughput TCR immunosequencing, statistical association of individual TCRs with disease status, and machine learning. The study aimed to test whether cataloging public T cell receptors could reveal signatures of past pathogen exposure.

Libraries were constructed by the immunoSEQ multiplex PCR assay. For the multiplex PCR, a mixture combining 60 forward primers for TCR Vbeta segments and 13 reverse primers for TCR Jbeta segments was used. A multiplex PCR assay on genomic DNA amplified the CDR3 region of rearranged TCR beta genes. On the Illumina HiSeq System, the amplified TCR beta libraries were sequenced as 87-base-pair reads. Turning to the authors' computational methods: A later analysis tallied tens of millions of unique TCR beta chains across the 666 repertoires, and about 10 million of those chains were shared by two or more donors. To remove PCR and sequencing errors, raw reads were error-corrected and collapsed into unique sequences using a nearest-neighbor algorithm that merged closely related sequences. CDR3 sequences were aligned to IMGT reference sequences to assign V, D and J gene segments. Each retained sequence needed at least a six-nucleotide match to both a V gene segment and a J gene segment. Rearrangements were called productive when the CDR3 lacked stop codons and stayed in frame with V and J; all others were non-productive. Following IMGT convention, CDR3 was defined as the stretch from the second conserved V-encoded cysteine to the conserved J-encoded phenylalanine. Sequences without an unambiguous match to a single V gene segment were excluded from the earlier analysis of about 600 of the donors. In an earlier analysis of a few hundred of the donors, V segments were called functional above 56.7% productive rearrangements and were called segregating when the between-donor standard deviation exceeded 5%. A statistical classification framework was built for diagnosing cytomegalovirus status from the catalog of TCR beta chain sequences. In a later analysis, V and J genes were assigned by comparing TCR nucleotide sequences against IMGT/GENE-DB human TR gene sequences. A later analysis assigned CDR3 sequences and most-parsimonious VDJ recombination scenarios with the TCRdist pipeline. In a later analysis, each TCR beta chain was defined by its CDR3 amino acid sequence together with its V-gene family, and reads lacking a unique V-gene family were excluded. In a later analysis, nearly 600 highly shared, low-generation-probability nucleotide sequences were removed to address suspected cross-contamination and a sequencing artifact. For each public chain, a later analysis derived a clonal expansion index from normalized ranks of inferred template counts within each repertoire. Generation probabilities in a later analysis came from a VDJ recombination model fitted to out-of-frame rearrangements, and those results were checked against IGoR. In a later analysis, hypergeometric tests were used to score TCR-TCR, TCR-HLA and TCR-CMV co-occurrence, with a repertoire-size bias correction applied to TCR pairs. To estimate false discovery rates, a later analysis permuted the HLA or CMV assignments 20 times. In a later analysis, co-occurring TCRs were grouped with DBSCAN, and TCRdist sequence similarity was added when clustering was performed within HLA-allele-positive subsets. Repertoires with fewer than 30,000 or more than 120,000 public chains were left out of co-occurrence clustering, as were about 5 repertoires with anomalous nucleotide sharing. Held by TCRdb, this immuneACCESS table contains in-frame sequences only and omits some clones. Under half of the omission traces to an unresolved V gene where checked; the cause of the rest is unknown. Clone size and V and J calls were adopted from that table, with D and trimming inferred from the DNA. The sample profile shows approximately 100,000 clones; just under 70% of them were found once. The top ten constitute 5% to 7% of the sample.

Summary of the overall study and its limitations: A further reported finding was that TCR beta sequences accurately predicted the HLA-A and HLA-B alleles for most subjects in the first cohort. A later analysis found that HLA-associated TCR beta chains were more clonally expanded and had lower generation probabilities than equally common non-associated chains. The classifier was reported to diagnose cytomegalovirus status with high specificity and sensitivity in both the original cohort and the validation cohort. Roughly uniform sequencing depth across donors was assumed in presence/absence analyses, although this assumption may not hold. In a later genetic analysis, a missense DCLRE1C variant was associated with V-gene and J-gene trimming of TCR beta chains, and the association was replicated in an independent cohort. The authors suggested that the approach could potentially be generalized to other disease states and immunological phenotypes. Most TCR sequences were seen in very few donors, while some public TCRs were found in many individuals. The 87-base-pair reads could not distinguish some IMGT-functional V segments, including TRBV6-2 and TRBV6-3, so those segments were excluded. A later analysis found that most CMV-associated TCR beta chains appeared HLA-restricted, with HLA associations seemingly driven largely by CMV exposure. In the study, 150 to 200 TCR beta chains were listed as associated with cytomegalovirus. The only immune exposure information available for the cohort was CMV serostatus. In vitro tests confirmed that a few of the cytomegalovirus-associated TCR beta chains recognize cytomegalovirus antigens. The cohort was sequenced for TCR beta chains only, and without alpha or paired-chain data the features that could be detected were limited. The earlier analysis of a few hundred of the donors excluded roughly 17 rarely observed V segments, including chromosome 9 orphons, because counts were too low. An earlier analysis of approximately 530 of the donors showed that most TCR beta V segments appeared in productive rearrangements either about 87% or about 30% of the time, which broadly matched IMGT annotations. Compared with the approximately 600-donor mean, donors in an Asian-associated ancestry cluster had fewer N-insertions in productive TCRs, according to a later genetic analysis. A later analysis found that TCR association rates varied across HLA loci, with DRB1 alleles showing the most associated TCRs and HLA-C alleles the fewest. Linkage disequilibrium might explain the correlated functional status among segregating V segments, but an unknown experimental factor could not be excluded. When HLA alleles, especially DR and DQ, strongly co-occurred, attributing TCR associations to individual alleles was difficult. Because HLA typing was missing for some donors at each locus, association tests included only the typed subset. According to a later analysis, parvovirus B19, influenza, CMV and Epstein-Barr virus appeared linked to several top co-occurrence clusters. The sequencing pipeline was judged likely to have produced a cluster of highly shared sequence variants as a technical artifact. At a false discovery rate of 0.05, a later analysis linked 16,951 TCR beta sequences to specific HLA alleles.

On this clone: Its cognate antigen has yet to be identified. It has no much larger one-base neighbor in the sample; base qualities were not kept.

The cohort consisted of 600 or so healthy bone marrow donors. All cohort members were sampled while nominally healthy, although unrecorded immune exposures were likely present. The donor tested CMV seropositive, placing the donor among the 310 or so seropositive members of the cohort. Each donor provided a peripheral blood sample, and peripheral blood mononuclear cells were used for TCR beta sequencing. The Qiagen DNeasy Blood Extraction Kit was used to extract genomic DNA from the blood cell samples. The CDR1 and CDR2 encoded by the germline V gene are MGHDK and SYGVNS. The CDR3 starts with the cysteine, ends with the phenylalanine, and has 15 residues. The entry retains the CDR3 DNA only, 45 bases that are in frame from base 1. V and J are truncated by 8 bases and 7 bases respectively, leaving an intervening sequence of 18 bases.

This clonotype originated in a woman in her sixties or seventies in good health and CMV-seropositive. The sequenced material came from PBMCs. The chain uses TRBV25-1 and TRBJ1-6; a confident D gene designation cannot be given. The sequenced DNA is TGTGCCAGCTCTCTACTTGGGGAGGGCAATTCACCCCTCCACTTT. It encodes CASSLLGEGNSPLHF.